Listed below are T cell receptor beta chains from one sample, sequenced in a study of CD8 T cells in Susac syndrome. TCRdb recomputed calls from the immunoSEQ multiplex PCR reads with MiXCR, one row per CDR3 protein. The sample lists some 150,000 distinct CDR3 sequences, about 94% seen once, with about 0.19% in the top ten. Sequencing was performed on CD8+ T cells from PBMCs. All receptors come from a human donor with multiple sclerosis. CDR3s include the opening cysteine and the closing phenylalanine or tryptophan. The D gene is left open where the match is weak. Expanded clones get a size class; other rows say once, few or many, or leave the size out.

d_call: .; v_call: TRBV4-1; j_call: TRBJ1-2; clone_size: .; cdr3_nt: TGCGCCAGCAGCCAAGTCAACGGCAACTATGGCTACACCTTC; cdr3_aa: CASSQVNGNYGYTF
d_call: .; v_call: TRBV11-1; j_call: TRBJ2-7; clone_size: .; cdr3_nt: TGTGCCAGCAGCATCCCCCCTTCCTACGAGCAGTACTTC; cdr3_aa: CASSIPPSYEQYF
d_call: TRBD1; v_call: TRBV5-1; j_call: TRBJ2-6; clone_size: .; cdr3_nt: TGCGCCAGCAGCCCTAGACAGGGTTCAGGGGCCAACGTCCTGACTTTC; cdr3_aa: CASSPRQGSGANVLTF
d_call: .; v_call: TRBV5-1; j_call: TRBJ2-7; clone_size: .; cdr3_nt: TGCGCCAGCAGCTTGGGTCCAGGTAGGGCTTACGAGCAGTACTTC; cdr3_aa: CASSLGPGRAYEQYF
d_call: .; v_call: TRBV27; j_call: TRBJ2-2; clone_size: once; cdr3_nt: TGTGCCAGCAGTTTCGGGAGATCCACCGGGGAGCTGTTTTTT; cdr3_aa: CASSFGRSTGELFF
d_call: .; v_call: TRBV20-1; j_call: TRBJ2-7; clone_size: .; cdr3_nt: TGCAGTGCTAGAGGCGACAGGAGCTCCTACGAGCAGTACTTC; cdr3_aa: CSARGDRSSYEQYF
d_call: .; v_call: TRBV7-8; j_call: TRBJ1-1; clone_size: .; cdr3_nt: TGTGCCAGCAGCCGAGTTAGAAGCGGGGGCCTGAACACTGAAGCTTTCTTT; cdr3_aa: CASSRVRSGGLNTEAFF
d_call: .; v_call: TRBV27; j_call: TRBJ1-1; clone_size: .; cdr3_nt: TGTGCCAGCAGTTCCCTTTCTACAGGTAACACTGAAGCTTTCTTT; cdr3_aa: CASSSLSTGNTEAFF
d_call: TRBD2; v_call: TRBV6-5; j_call: TRBJ2-5; clone_size: .; cdr3_nt: TGTGCCAGCAGTTACTCGAGGCGGGGGGCCGTAGAGACCCAGTACTTC; cdr3_aa: CASSYSRRGAVETQYF
d_call: TRBD2; v_call: TRBV12-3/TRBV12-4; j_call: TRBJ2-5; clone_size: .; cdr3_nt: TGTGCCAGCAGTTCCGGGACTAGCGATGTAGAGACCCAGTACTTC; cdr3_aa: CASSSGTSDVETQYF
d_call: .; v_call: TRBV7-8; j_call: TRBJ2-1; clone_size: .; cdr3_nt: TGTGCCAGCAGCTTAGACGTACAGGCCCAACACTTCAATGAGCAGTTCTTC; cdr3_aa: CASSLDVQAQHFNEQFF
d_call: TRBD2; v_call: TRBV9; j_call: TRBJ2-1; clone_size: .; cdr3_nt: TGTGCCAGCAGCGTAGGGGTAGGCCTAGCGGGGGGAAATGAGCAGTTCTTC; cdr3_aa: CASSVGVGLAGGNEQFF
d_call: .; v_call: TRBV20-1; j_call: TRBJ2-3; clone_size: .; cdr3_nt: TGCAGTGCTCGGGATCCAAGCCAGCGGGATACGCAGTATTTT; cdr3_aa: CSARDPSQRDTQYF